This T cell receptor (beta chain) was identified during a study of cytomegalovirus exposure and HLA in healthy donors. Donors counted as nominally healthy when sampled, yet unrecorded immune exposures were likely. Study-wide results and limits: Earlier results showed most TCR beta V segments being productive about 87% or about 30% of the time.

V shed 0 bases, J shed 8 bases, and the junction held 6 bases outside the gene matches. CDR1 and CDR2 (germline): LNHNV, YYDKDF (reference sequence). This CDR3 is 15 amino acids long. With 60 Vbeta and 13 Jbeta primers, the PCR was carried out. This table comes from immunoSEQ multiplex PCR, and its TCRdb copy is limited to in-frame clones, with some not included. The repertoire holds roughly 100,000 clones, with roughly 12% as singletons. For this clone: Its antigen is unknown.

The chain is built from TRBV15 and TRBJ2-4; TRBD1 matches at 8 bases. The TCR sequence derives from a man in his forties in good health and CMV-seropositive. The source material was PBMCs. In DNA form, the CDR3 reads TGTGCCACCAGCAGAGACAGGGGGCGCATGGACATTCAGTACTTC. Residues: CATSRDRGRMDIQYF.